This TCR beta chain originates from a study of CD8 T cells in Susac syndrome. TCR beta was sequenced from blood CD8+ and CD4+ T cells. Through negative isolation, CD4+ and CD8+ T cells were obtained, while TEMRA cells were enriched using FACS. V lost 0 bases and J 0 bases, leaving 7 bases between the germline ends. This CDR3 comprises 16 residues. Per germline, CDR1 SGDLS and CDR2 YYNGEE. With random hexamers, roughly 0.5 to 1 ug RNA was reverse transcribed. immunoSEQ multiplex PCR amplified TCR beta CDR3 across 54 Vbeta, 13 Jbeta. Each CDR3 protein gets one entry after TCRdb re-called the immunoSEQ multiplex PCR reads with MiXCR. Found here are 150,000 to 200,000 distinct CDR3 sequences, approximately 95% of them singletons; the top ten hold 0.085% to 0.13%.

Sequenced: CD4+ T cells from PBMCs. This TCR was recovered from a human donor in good health. The rearrangement uses TRBV9 and TRBJ2-6; D gene unclear. Here the CDR3 reads CASSVGASSGANVLTF. The CDR3 region has the DNA TGTGCCAGCAGCGTAGGGGCATCCTCTGGGGCCAACGTCCTGACTTTC.